This entry lists 18 T cell receptor gamma chains sequenced from one sample in a study of gammadelta T cells in human blood. TCRdb re-called the RT-PCR reads using CATT. The sample contains 440 or so gamma-chain clones, roughly 7% of which appear only once. Sample: non-Vgamma9Vdelta2 gamma-delta T cells from fetal blood. All receptors derive from a human fetus.

By sample share, this clone is medium-sized (0.01 to 0.1%). The rearrangement links TRGV2 to TRGJ1 or TRGJ2. Trimming took 0 bases from V and 7 from J; bases not matched to a gene: 9. This CDR3 contains 14 residues. Germline lookup yields CDR1 EGSNGY and CDR2 YDSYNSKV. CDR3 nucleotide sequence: TGTGCCACCTGGGACGGGCCTTCTGAATATAAGAAACTCTTT. Amino acid sequence: CATWDGPSEYKKLF.

In its sample, this clone ranks as large. The rearrangement uses TRGV3 and TRGJ1 or TRGJ2. This CDR3 is 12 amino acids long. Germline trimming cut 0 bases from V and 7 bases from J; bases unmatched to any gene: 3. Germline CDR1 VTNTFY, CDR2 YDVSTARD (reference sequence). The CDR3 DNA is TGTGCCACCTGGGACAGGCGGTATAAGAAACTCTTT. Encoded protein: CATWDRRYKKLF.

On this clone itself: No DNA is shown, since the ends of the CDR3 on it are uncertain; the CDR3 is the one TCRdb lists. The J gene has no call, while the V gene is TRGV2. From germline, CDR1 is EGSNGY and CDR2 YDSYNSKV. The CDR3 is 32 residues long, ends included. CDR3 sequence: CATWDGIIIIRNSLAVEQHLLSQVSIGRIQHF.

This clone is labeled as large (0.1 to 1%). The rearrangement uses TRGV2 and TRGJ1 or TRGJ2. Losses at the gene ends were 2 bases for V and 11 bases for J; bases not matched to a gene: 15. The CDR3 spans 14 residues. CDR1 EGSNGY and CDR2 YDSYNSKV come from the germline V gene. CDR3 protein: CATWDDPSGGEKLF. CDR3 sequence (DNA): TGTGCCACCTGGGACGACCCCTCGGGCGGGGAGAAACTCTTT.

This clone is labeled large (0.1 to 1%). The V call is TRGV2, the J call TRGJ1 or TRGJ2. There are 13 residues in the CDR3. V gave up 2 bases and J gave up 0 bases; unmatched junction bases: 1. The V gene's germline CDR1 is EGSNGY and CDR2 YDSYNSKV. The CDR3: CATWDENYYKKLF. The CDR3 DNA follows: TGTGCCACCTGGGACGAGAATTATTATAAGAAACTCTTT.

About this clone: This may arise from a read error, as a much more abundant clone is one base away. The gene calls are TRGV4 and TRGJ1 or TRGJ2. Because TCRdb records no J gene, it was assigned here through a match of the DNA to germline. CDR3 length: 12 residues. Trimming removed 0 bases from V and 6 bases from J; junction bases left unmatched: 2. In germline, CDR1 is EGSTGY, CDR2 YDSYTSSV. The CDR3 DNA follows: TGTGCCACCTGGGATGGGGCTTATAAGAAACTCTTT. It encodes CATWDGAYKKLF.

This clone is categorized as large. The genes are TRGV2 and TRGJ1 or TRGJ2. Germline values: CDR1 EGSNGY, CDR2 YDSYNSKV. The CDR3 sequence is 10 residues long. V was clipped by 5 bases and J by 9 bases; unmatched bases: 4. The CDR3 nucleotides are TGTGCCACCTGGGGCTTTAAGAAACTCTTT. It translates to CATWGFKKLF.

Only a few counts were recorded for this clone. This could be a read error, since a much larger clone is one nucleotide away. V and J are TRGV9 and TRGJ1 or TRGJ2. Germline V gives CDR1 GITISATS, CDR2 ISYDGTV (reference sequence). V was pared by 0 bases and J by 15 bases, with 5 bases of the junction left unmatched. The CDR3 totals 10 residues. For the CDR3, the DNA is TGTGCCTTGTGGGAGGTGAAAGTACTCTTT. Its protein product is CALWEVKVLF.

This clone was counted a few times. TCRdb and the translated DNA give different amino acids at residue 7; the protein presented here is the one translated from the DNA. The chain recombines TRGV4 with TRGJP2. V lost 6 bases to trimming and J lost 8 bases; unmatched junction nucleotides: 9. From germline, CDR1 is EGSTGY and CDR2 YDSYTSSV. The CDR3 totals 13 residues. For the CDR3, the DNA is TGTGCCACCTGGATAGGGGCCGATTGGATCAAGACGTTT. It codes for CATWIGADWIKTF.

In regard to this clone: This DNA's translation differs at residue 6 from TCRdb's protein, which comes from a much larger clone; a read error is likely, and the protein shown is translated from the DNA. V and J are TRGV8 and TRGJP1. The ends lost 3 bases at V and 3 bases at J; junction bases unmatched: 1. CDR1 is VENAVY and CDR2 is YDSYNSRV in the germline V gene. The CDR3 runs to 13 residues. The CDR3 DNA follows: TGTGCCACCTGGGATGCCACTGGTTGGTTCAAGATATTT. Translated: CATWDATGWFKIF.

This clone was detected only a few times. J is TRGJ1 or TRGJ2 and V is TRGV4. V dropped 0 bases and J dropped 2; count of bases not matched to a gene: 4. This CDR3 comprises 14 residues. CDR1 is EGSTGY and CDR2 is YDSYTSSV in the germline V gene. The CDR3 coding sequence is TGTGCCACCTGGGATGGGCCCGATTATTATAAGAAACTCTTT. Protein: CATWDGPDYYKKLF.

The genes are TRGV9 and TRGJ1 or TRGJ2. The J gene, absent from TCRdb, was called here by matching the DNA to germline. Germline V gives CDR1 GITISATS, CDR2 ISYDGTV (reference sequence). The CDR3 spans 13 residues. V trimming: 3 bases; J trimming: 0 bases; junction bases outside the gene matches: 2. The CDR3 DNA is TGTGCCTTGTGGGAGACGAATTATTATAAGAAACTCTTT. This sequence encodes CALWETNYYKKLF.

In its sample, this clone was seen a few times. This may arise from a read error, as a much more abundant clone is one base away. The chain is built from TRGV2 and TRGJP2. The CDR3 sequence is 15 residues long. Per the germline V gene, CDR1 is EGSNGY and CDR2 is YDSYNSKV. CDR3 sequence: CATWNGYSSDWIKTF. CDR3 DNA sequence: TGTGCCACCTGGAACGGCTATAGTAGTGATTGGATCAAGACGTTT.

By share of the sample, this clone is large. The V and J genes are TRGV5 and TRGJ1 or TRGJ2. J gave up 5 bases and V 0 bases, and 4 bases lay outside the gene matches. Germline V gene sequence: CDR1 VINAFY, CDR2 YDVSNSKD. This CDR3 contains 13 residues. The CDR3 region is CATWDRPNYKKLF. CDR3 DNA: TGTGCCACCTGGGACAGGCCGAATTATAAGAAACTCTTT.

This clone is large in the sample. The J gene is TRGJ1 or TRGJ2, the V gene TRGV4. CDR1 and CDR2 (germline): EGSTGY, YDSYTSSV. Trimming cost V 2 bases and J 8 bases; bases outside gene matches: 6. This CDR3 spans 12 amino acids. The CDR3 region is CATWDAGNKKLF. CDR3 nucleotides: TGTGCCACCTGGGATGCAGGAAATAAGAAACTCTTT.

As for this clone: This may be a read error: a much more frequent sequence differs by one nucleotide. The chain carries TRGV8 and TRGJ1 or TRGJ2. The J gene, not given by TCRdb, was assigned here from a germline match of the nucleotide sequence. Unmatched junction bases numbered 1, after V lost 5 bases and J lost 3 bases. The germline V gene has CDR1 VENAVY and CDR2 YDSYNSRV. The CDR3 is 11 residues long. The chain's CDR3 is CATWGYYKKLF. CDR3 bases: TGTGCCACCTGGGGTTATTATAAGAAACTCTTT.

The table lists this clone with a few counts. The DNA is omitted, as the CDR3 cannot be located on it reliably, and the CDR3 follows TCRdb's listing. The V gene reported is TRGV5; the J gene is uncalled. The CDR3 region is 32 residues in length, termini included. Germline assignment: CDR1 VINAFY and CDR2 YDVSNSKD. The CDR3 protein is CATWDRQGVIRNSLAVEQHLLSQVSIGRIQHF.

The chain combines TRGV8 with TRGJ1 or TRGJ2. In the absence of a J gene in TCRdb, the DNA was matched to germline to assign it here. The germline gives CDR1 VENAVY, CDR2 YDSYNSRV. This CDR3 has 19 residues. V shed 1 base, J shed 0 bases, and the junction held 18 bases outside the gene matches. For the CDR3, the DNA is TGTGCCACCTGGGATAGAGAATCTGAGCTTCTGGTGAATTATTATAAGAAACTCTTT. This translates into CATWDRESELLVNYYKKLF.